This T cell receptor (beta chain) stems from a study of T cell repertoires in cytomegalovirus infection. Germline CDR1 LNHDA, CDR2 SQIVND (reference sequence). The V gene lost 3 bases and the J gene lost 0 bases, with 12 bases spanning the gap. The CDR3 sequence is 16 residues long. A note on this clonotype: Its antigen is not identified.

TCRdb processed the reads anew with MiXCR; each CDR3 protein has one entry. The table lists approximately 1,000,000 distinct CDR3 sequences, roughly 30% of them singletons, with more than 13% in the top ten. This chain connects TRBV19 to TRBJ1-5; no reliable D call. The clonotype was recovered from a human donor in good health (CMV status not recorded). Some clones in this sample may be carry-over from other donors' samples. The sequenced sample was cultured CD8+ T cells from PBMCs, obtained from culture after CMV antigen stimulation. The DNA of the CDR3 is TGTGCCAGTAGTATTGGCCGACGGGATAGCAATCAGCCCCAGCATTTT. This codes for CASSIGRRDSNQPQHF.